Listed here are 12 T cell receptor beta chains from one sample, sequenced in a study of identical twins. TCRdb used MiXCR to reprocess the 5' RACE reads, holding one entry per CDR3 protein. The sample has around 670,000 distinct CDR3 sequences, roughly 6% seen once. Input material: naive T cells sorted from blood. These receptors all come from a man younger than 30 in good health.

The rearrangement uses TRBV3-1 and TRBJ1-3; no definite D call. This CDR3 region has 15 residues. Between the trimmed V and J ends, which lost 6 bases and 0 bases, there was a span of 12 bases. Per germline, CDR1 LGHDT and CDR2 YNNKEL (reference sequence). In nucleotides, the CDR3 is TGTGCCAGCAGTCAATGGTGGGGCTCTGGAAACACCATATATTTT. This translates into CASSQWWGSGNTIYF.

As DNA, the CDR3 is TGTGCCAGCAATGGGGGACAGGGGGCTAAGTACGAGCAGTACGTC. Its translation is CASNGGQGAKYEQYV. This chain links TRBV12-3 or TRBV12-4 with TRBJ2-7, with TRBD1 identical over 12 bases. The CDR3 totals 15 residues. The ends lost 7 bases at V and 4 bases at J; junction bases unmatched: 8.

This clonotype was counted at least ten times. The J gene is TRBJ2-1, the V gene TRBV5-1; possible D gene TRBD2, 6 bases. V was pared by 4 bases and J by 10 bases, with 15 bases between. Germline values: CDR1 SGHRS, CDR2 YFSETQ. The length of the CDR3 is 13 residues. The CDR3 region is CASSTISGGEQFF. CDR3 sequence (DNA): TGCGCCAGCAGCACGATAAGTGGGGGGGAGCAGTTCTTC.

This clonotype was observed a few times. The chain couples TRBV20-1 to TRBJ2-3, with D unresolved. This CDR3 is 11 amino acids long. CDR1 and CDR2 from the germline V gene are DFQATT and SNEGSKA (reference sequence). V was pared by 8 bases and J by 5 bases, with 11 bases between. The CDR3 bases are TGCAGTACGGACCGAAGAGATACGCAGTATTTT. It encodes CSTDRRDTQYF.

The rearrangement links TRBV7-6 to TRBJ2-5; tentatively, D is TRBD1 or TRBD2 (6 bases each). CDR3 length: 15 amino acids. From germline, CDR1 is SGHVS and CDR2 FNYEAQ. V gave up 2 bases and J gave up 4 bases, with 14 bases separating them. The CDR3 DNA reads TGTGCCAGCAGCTTACCAGGCAGGGGAGGAGAGACCCAGTACTTC. It specifies CASSLPGRGGETQYF.

This rearrangement joins TRBV5-1 to TRBJ2-5; 8 nucleotides match TRBD1. The V gene end was trimmed by 0 bases and the J gene end by 5 bases; junction bases not matched to a gene: 6. This CDR3 is built from 15 residues. In germline, CDR1 is SGHRS, CDR2 YFSETQ. The CDR3 sequence: CASSLVQGGIETQYF. DNA for the CDR3: TGCGCCAGCAGCTTGGTACAGGGGGGCATCGAGACCCAGTACTTC.

This clonotype was seen ten or more times. The CDR3 region has the DNA TGCGCCAGTCTCCCGCAACTAGGAGACACCACAGATACGCAGTATTTT. Amino acids: CASLPQLGDTTDTQYF. This chain connects TRBV4-1 to TRBJ2-3; possibly TRBD2 for D (5 bases). The length of the CDR3 is 16 residues. V was cut by 9 bases and J by 2 bases, with 21 bases left in between. CDR1 MGHRA and CDR2 YSYEKL come from the germline V gene.

Ten or more counts support this clonotype. V is TRBV12-3 or TRBV12-4 and J is TRBJ2-3, with a weak D call TRBD1 (5 bases). This CDR3 spans 14 amino acids. Trimming removed 5 bases from V and 5 bases from J, with 14 bases in between. The CDR3 spells CASSPDSIRDTQYF. CDR3 DNA: TGTGCCAGCAGTCCCGACAGCATTAGAGATACGCAGTATTTT.

This clonotype was counted ten times or more. This chain joins TRBV10-3 and TRBJ1-2; the D is unclear. This CDR3 spans 11 amino acids. The V end was cut by 2 bases, the J end by 7 bases, with 5 bases between. Germline lookup yields CDR1 ENHRY and CDR2 SYGVKD. This CDR3 reads CAISERGGYTF. CDR3 sequence (DNA): TGTGCCATCAGTGAGCGTGGTGGCTACACCTTC.

This clonotype was recorded a few times. The chain uses TRBV12-3 or TRBV12-4 and TRBJ2-7; D uncertain. The CDR3 is made up of 14 amino acids. V was cut by 5 bases and J by 2 bases, with 13 bases left in between. CDR3 nucleotide sequence: TGTGCCAGCAGTCACTCCCGCCTGGCCTACGAGCAGTACTTC. Translated: CASSHSRLAYEQYF.

The gene calls are TRBV5-1 and TRBJ2-6; 9 bases map to TRBD1. V gave up 5 bases and J gave up 4 bases; unmatched junction bases: 10. Germline CDR1 reads SGHRS; CDR2 reads YFSETQ. This CDR3 is built from 17 residues. The CDR3 DNA reads TGCGCCAGCAGTCCAGGGACAGGGAATATAGGGGCCAACGTCCTGACTTTC. Translating it yields CASSPGTGNIGANVLTF.

The sample holds many counts of this clonotype. V and J are TRBV29-1 and TRBJ2-1; the D gene could be TRBD1 or TRBD2 (7 bases each). V was cut by 5 bases and J by 1 base, with 12 bases left in between. CDR1 and CDR2 from the germline V gene are SQVTM and ANQGSEA. This CDR3 spans 14 amino acids. As DNA, the CDR3 is TGCAGCGTTCAGGGGGGGAGTTCCTACAATGAGCAGTTCTTC. It specifies CSVQGGSSYNEQFF.